This passage covers 17 T cell receptor beta chains from one sample sequenced in a study of blood T cell repertoires in COVID-19. Method: immunoSEQ multiplex PCR; TCRdb's copy keeps in-frame clones and lacks some. The profile shows roughly 86,000 clones, around four fifths of them singletons. Sequenced material: peripheral blood. The origin of the receptors is a woman aged 70-85 years with acute or convalescent COVID-19.

The CDR3: CSGGDRGTDTQYF. The CDR3 nucleotides read TGCAGCGGCGGGGATAGAGGCACAGATACGCAGTATTTT. The chain has TRBV29-1 and TRBJ2-3; tentative D call: TRBD2 (6 bases). CDR1 is SQVTM and CDR2 is ANQGSEA in the germline V gene. This CDR3 contains 13 residues. Deletions cut 7 bases from V and 1 base from J, with 12 bases between.

The CDR3 DNA reads as TGTGCCAGCGCCATTGGGAGTGGGACAGGGAATTCACCCCTCCACTTT. The encoded protein is CASAIGSGTGNSPLHF. The gene calls are TRBV2 and TRBJ1-6; 9 positions match TRBD1. The germline gives CDR1 SNHLY, CDR2 FYNNEI. V shed 8 bases, J shed 7 bases, and the junction held 12 bases outside the gene matches. The CDR3 runs 16 residues.

The rearrangement uses TRBV6-5 and TRBJ1-2; D is undetermined. The CDR3 contains 12 residues. Trimming left V 11 bases short and J 8 bases short, with 18 bases between. Germline V gene data show CDR1 as MNHEY and CDR2 as SVGAGI. The CDR3, as DNA: TGTGCCTCGTCGAAAAGCGGCGTAGGCTACACCTTC. Translation: CASSKSGVGYTF.

The V call is TRBV15, the J call TRBJ2-1, with 9 nucleotides matching TRBD2. Per the germline V gene, CDR1 is LNHNV and CDR2 is YYDKDF (reference sequence). J lost 4 bases, V lost 5 bases, and 6 bases had no gene match. The CDR3 runs 15 residues. CDR3 nucleotides: TGTGCCACCAGCTCCGAGCGGGGGGTTTACAATGAGCAGTTCTTC. Residues: CATSSERGVYNEQFF.

This chain uses TRBV18 with TRBJ1-1; D ambiguous. Deletions cut 5 bases from V and 4 bases from J, with 11 bases between. CDR1 KGHSH and CDR2 LQKENI come from the germline V gene. The CDR3 contains 13 residues. CDR3 loop: CASSEDTGTEAFF. The CDR3 nucleotides read TGTGCCAGCTCAGAGGATACGGGCACTGAAGCTTTCTTT.

The gene calls are TRBV5-1 and TRBJ1-2, with TRBD1 as a possible D gene (5 bases). V was cut by 3 bases and J by 2 bases, with 20 bases left in between. The CDR3 totals 17 residues. The germline V gene has CDR1 SGHRS and CDR2 YFSETQ. The CDR3 is CASSWSSGGRLNYGYTF. The CDR3 region has the DNA TGCGCCAGCAGCTGGTCGTCGGGGGGTAGGCTAAACTATGGCTACACCTTC.

The chain links TRBV5-1 to TRBJ1-4, with 8 positions matching TRBD1. The germline V gene encodes CDR1 SGHRS and CDR2 YFSETQ. V lost 4 bases and J lost 4; bases outside the gene matches: 3. This CDR3 is built from 14 residues. The CDR3 here is CASSRDRINEKLFF. Written as DNA, the CDR3 is TGCGCCAGCAGCCGGGACAGGATTAATGAAAAACTGTTTTTT. Variable domain in full (rest from reference TRBV5-1 and TRBJ1-4): KAGVTQTPRYLIKTRGQQVTLSCSPISGHRSVSWYQQTPGQGLQFLFEYFSETQRNKGNFPGRFSGRQFSNSRSEMNVSTLELGDSALYLCASSRDRINEKLFFGSGTQLSVL.

The V call is TRBV21-1, the J call TRBJ1-6; the table's D call, TRBD1, was not checked against the DNA. TRBV21-1 is marked as a pseudogene. This CDR3 spans 14 amino acids. CDR3 amino acids: CASSKNRFNSPLHF. The CDR3 DNA follows: TGTGCCAGCAGCAAAAACAGGTTTAATTCACCCCTCCACTTT.

Only one count was recorded for this clone. This sequence joins TRBV28 and TRBJ1-5; D gene uncertain. CDR1 and CDR2 from the germline V gene are MDHEN and SYDVKM. The CDR3 contains 12 residues. The germline V and J ends were trimmed by 6 bases and 8 bases, with 11 bases remaining between them. The CDR3 DNA reads as TGTGCCAGCAGCTCCGGGTGGGAGCCCCAGCATTTT. It yields the protein CASSSGWEPQHF.

The CDR3 sequence: CASTAANMNTEAFF. DNA of the CDR3: TGTGCCAGCACGGCGGCAAACATGAACACTGAAGCTTTCTTT. The V gene is TRBV6-1, the J gene TRBJ1-1; D gene uncertain. Per the germline V gene, CDR1 is MNHNS and CDR2 is SASEGT. The CDR3 sequence is 14 residues long. Trimming cost V 7 bases and J 0 bases, with 12 bases left between them.

The CDR3 loop is CASSPGASGNEQFF. In nucleotides, the CDR3 is TGCGCCAGCAGTCCCGGGGCTAGCGGCAATGAGCAGTTCTTC. The chain combines TRBV5-1 with TRBJ2-1; 7 positions agree with TRBD2. Per the germline V gene, CDR1 is SGHRS and CDR2 is YFSETQ. After removal of 5 bases from V and 6 bases from J, the junction contained 8 bases not matched to a gene. This CDR3 region has 14 residues.

CDR3 in DNA: TGTGCCAGCAGCGTGAGTAATGAGCAGTTCTTC. As protein: CASSVSNEQFF. The genes are TRBV5-8 and TRBJ2-1, with D unclear. This CDR3 has 11 amino acids. From germline, CDR1 is SGHTS and CDR2 YDEGEE. Trimming shortened V by 4 bases and J by 7 bases, and 6 bases separated the two germline ends.

The chain recombines TRBV19 with TRBJ2-3, with 7 nucleotides matching TRBD2. The J segment lost 0 bases and the V segment lost 4 bases, leaving 1 base of the junction unmatched. The CDR3 has 14 amino acids. Looked up from germline, CDR1 is LNHDA and CDR2 is SQIVND (reference sequence). As DNA, the CDR3 is TGTGCCAGTAGTAAAGCGGGGAGCACAGATACGCAGTATTTT. It translates to CASSKAGSTDTQYF.

This sequence joins TRBV2 and TRBJ2-1; 10 bases align to TRBD2. V dropped 1 base and J dropped 3; count of bases not matched to a gene: 6. Germline CDR1 reads SNHLY; CDR2 reads FYNNEI. This CDR3 contains 17 residues. The CDR3 sequence is CASSEESVAGGYNEQFF. Here the CDR3 DNA reads TGTGCCAGCAGTGAAGAGTCAGTAGCGGGGGGCTACAATGAGCAGTTCTTC.

CDR3 in amino acids: CASSQVAGQETQYF. For the CDR3, the DNA is TGTGCCAGCAGCCAAGTCGCAGGTCAAGAGACCCAGTACTTC. The chain combines TRBV14 with TRBJ2-5; unclear D gene. The CDR3 extends over 14 amino acids. Trimming left V 1 base short and J 2 bases short, with 8 bases between. Germline-derived CDR1 and CDR2 are SGHDN and FVKESK. Variable domain in full (rest from reference TRBV14 and TRBJ2-5): EAGVTQFPSHSVIEKGQTVTLRCDPISGHDNLYWYRRVMGKEIKFLLHFVKESKQDESGMPNNRFLAERTGGTYSTLKVQPAELEDSGVYFCASSQVAGQETQYFGPGTRLLVL.

The rearrangement uses TRBV19 and TRBJ2-7, with 8 bases fitting TRBD1. V shed 4 bases, J shed 6 bases, and the junction held 5 bases outside the gene matches. Germline-derived CDR1 and CDR2 are LNHDA and SQIVND (reference sequence). The CDR3 has 13 amino acids. CDR3 loop: CASSSGQGGEQYF. The CDR3 DNA reads as TGTGCCAGTAGTAGCGGACAGGGCGGCGAGCAGTACTTC.

The chain has TRBV7-9 and TRBJ1-1; 8 bases match TRBD1. The length of the CDR3 is 15 residues. The V gene end was trimmed by 1 base and the J gene end by 1 base; junction bases not matched to a gene: 2. Germline V gene lookup returns CDR1 SEHNR and CDR2 FQNEAQ (reference sequence). For the CDR3, the DNA is TGTGCCAGCAGCTTAGTGGGGACAGGGAACACTGAAGCTTTCTTT. Protein sequence: CASSLVGTGNTEAFF. Supplemented by reference TRBV7-9 and TRBJ1-1, the full variable domain reads DTGVSQNPRHKITKRGQNVTFRCDPISEHNRLYWYRQTLGQGPEFLTYFQNEAQLEKSRLLSDRFSAERPKGSFSTLEIQRTEQGDSAMYLCASSLVGTGNTEAFFGQGTRLTVV.